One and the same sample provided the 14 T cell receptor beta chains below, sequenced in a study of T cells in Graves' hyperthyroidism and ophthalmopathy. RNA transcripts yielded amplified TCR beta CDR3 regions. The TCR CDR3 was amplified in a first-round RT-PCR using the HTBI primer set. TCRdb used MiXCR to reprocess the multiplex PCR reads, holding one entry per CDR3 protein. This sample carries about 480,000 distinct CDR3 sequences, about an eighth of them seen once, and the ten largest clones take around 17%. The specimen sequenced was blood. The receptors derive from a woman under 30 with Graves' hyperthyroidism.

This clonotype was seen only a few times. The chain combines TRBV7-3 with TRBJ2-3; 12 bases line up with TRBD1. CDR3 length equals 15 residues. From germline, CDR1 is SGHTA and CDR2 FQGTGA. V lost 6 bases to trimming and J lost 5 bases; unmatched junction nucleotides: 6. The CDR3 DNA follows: TGTGCCAGCAGTGGGACAGGGGGCATTATAGATACGCAGTATTTT. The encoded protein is CASSGTGGIIDTQYF.

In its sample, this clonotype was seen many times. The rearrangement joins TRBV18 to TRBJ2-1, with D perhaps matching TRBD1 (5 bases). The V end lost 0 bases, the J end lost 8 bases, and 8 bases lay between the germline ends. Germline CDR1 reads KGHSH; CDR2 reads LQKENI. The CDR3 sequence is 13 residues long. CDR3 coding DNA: TGTGCCAGCTCACCACCAGGGGCCGATGAGCAGTTCTTC. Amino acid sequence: CASSPPGADEQFF.

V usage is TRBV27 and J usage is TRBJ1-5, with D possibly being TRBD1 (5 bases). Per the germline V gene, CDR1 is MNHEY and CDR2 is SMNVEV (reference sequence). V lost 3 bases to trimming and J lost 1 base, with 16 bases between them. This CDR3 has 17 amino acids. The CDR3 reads CASSFIDSYFSNQPQHF. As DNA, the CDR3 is TGTGCCAGCAGTTTCATAGACAGTTACTTCAGCAATCAGCCCCAGCATTTT.

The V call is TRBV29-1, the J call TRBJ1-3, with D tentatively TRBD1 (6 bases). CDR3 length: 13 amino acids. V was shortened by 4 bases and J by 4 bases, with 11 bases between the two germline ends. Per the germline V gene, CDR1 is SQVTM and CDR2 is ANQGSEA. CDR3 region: CSVAPTGGNTIYF. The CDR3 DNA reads TGCAGCGTTGCCCCGACAGGAGGAAACACCATATATTTT.

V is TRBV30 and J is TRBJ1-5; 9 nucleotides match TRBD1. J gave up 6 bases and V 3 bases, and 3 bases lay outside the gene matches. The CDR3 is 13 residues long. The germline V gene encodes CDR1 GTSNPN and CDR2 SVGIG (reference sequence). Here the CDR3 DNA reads TGTGCCTGGAGAGGACAGGGGATTCAGCCCCAGCATTTT. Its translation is CAWRGQGIQPQHF.

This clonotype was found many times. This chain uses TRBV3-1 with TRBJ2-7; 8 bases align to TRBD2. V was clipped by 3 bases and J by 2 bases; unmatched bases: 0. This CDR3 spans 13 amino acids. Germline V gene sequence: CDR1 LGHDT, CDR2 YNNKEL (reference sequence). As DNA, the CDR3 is TGTGCCAGCAGCCACGGGGGGGCCTACGAGCAGTACTTC. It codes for CASSHGGAYEQYF.

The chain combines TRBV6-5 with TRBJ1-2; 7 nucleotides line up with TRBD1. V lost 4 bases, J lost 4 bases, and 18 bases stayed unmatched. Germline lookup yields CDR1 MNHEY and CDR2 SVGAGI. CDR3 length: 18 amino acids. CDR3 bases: TGTGCCAGCAGTTCTACCGGGACAGAAAATGGAGGGCCCTATGGCTACACCTTC. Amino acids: CASSSTGTENGGPYGYTF.

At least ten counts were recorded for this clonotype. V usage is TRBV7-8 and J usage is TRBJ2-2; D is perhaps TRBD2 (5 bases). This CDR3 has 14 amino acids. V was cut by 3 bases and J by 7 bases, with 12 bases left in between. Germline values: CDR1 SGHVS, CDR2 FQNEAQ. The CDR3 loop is CASSLTPSIGELFF. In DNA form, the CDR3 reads TGTGCCAGCAGCTTGACTCCTAGCATCGGGGAGCTGTTTTTT.

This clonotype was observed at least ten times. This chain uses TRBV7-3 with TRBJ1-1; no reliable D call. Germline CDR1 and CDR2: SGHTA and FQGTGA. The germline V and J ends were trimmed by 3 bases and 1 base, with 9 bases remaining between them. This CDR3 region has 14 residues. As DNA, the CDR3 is TGTGCCAGCAGCTTCGACGGAACGAACACTGAAGCTTTCTTT. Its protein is CASSFDGTNTEAFF. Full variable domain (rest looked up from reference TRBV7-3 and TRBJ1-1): GAGVSQTPSNKVTEKGKYVELRCDPISGHTALYWYRQSLGQGPEFLIYFQGTGAADDSGLPNDRFFAVRPEGSVSTLKIQRTERGDSAVYLCASSFDGTNTEAFFGQGTRLTVV.

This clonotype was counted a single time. The CDR3 loop reads CASSLAERAHTDTQYF. The CDR3 DNA is TGTGCCAGCAGCTTAGCAGAGCGGGCACACACAGATACGCAGTATTTT. The chain joins TRBV7-9 to TRBJ2-3; weak D call: TRBD2 (6 bases). The V end was cut by 0 bases, the J end by 2 bases, with 12 bases between. This CDR3 is built from 16 residues. Germline CDR1 and CDR2: SEHNR and FQNEAQ (reference sequence).

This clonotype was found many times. CDR3 in amino acids: CASSFASGTDTEAFF. CDR3 nucleotide sequence: TGTGCCAGCAGTTTTGCTTCCGGGACTGACACTGAAGCTTTCTTT. J is TRBJ1-1 and V is TRBV12-3 or TRBV12-4, with a weak D call TRBD1 (5 bases). Trimming took 3 bases from V and 3 from J, leaving 14 bases between them. CDR3 length: 15 residues.

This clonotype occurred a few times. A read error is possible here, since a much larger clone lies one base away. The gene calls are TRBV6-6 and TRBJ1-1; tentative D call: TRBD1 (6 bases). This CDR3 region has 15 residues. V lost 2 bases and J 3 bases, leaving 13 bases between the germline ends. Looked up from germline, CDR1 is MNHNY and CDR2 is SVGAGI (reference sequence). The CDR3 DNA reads TGTGCCAGCAGTTACCTACGAGGGGGGGACACTGAAGCTTTCTTT. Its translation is CASSYLRGGDTEAFF.

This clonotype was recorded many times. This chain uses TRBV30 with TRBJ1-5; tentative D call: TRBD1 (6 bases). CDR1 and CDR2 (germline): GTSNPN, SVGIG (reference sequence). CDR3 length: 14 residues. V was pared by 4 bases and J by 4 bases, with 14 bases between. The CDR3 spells CAWTEGGGNQPQHF. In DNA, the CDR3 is TGTGCCTGGACGGAAGGGGGGGGTAATCAGCCCCAGCATTTT.

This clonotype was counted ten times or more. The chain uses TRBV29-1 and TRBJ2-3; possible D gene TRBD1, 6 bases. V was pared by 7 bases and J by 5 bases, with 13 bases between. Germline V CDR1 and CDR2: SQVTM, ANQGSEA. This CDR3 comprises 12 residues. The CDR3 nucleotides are TGCAGCGCGGGACACAGCGAAGATACGCAGTATTTT. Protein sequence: CSAGHSEDTQYF.